This T cell receptor (beta chain) was recovered during a study of early T cells in non-severe SARS-CoV-2 infection listed by TCRdb under 2021. Concerning the study at large: Because TCR sequencing was done on bulk RNA from unsorted whole blood, the alpha and beta chains could not be paired.

Paper-wide results and their limitations: VDJdb matching was skewed toward anti-spike CD8 responses, so virus-specific expansions were likely underestimated and private and CD4 specificities were missed.

Library creation used 5' RACE. The listed sequencing device is NextSeq 500. Unique molecular identifiers were attached to individual cDNA molecules in the TCR library protocol so that sequencing error and PCR bias could be corrected. Both TCR alpha and beta chains were sequenced, and tight co-correlation was observed between alpha and beta sequence abundances in each sample. In the paper's pipeline: Decombinator V4 was used to perform V gene, J gene and CDR3 annotation of TCR sequences. TCRs were defined as expanded if a significant change between any two time points was detected under a Poisson model with p below 0.0001. Abundances of TCRs were expressed as counts per million after normalisation to the total number of TCRs sequenced in each sample. MAIT TCRs were defined by TRAV1-2 paired with TRAJ12, TRAJ20 or TRAJ33, and iNKT TCRs by TRAV10 paired with TRAJ18. A search of VDJdb, accessed on 1 November 2021, was run for TCRs annotated to CMV, EBV and SARS-CoV-2, with TCRs annotated for multiple antigens excluded. Through fastp at Q25 and MiXCR, TCRdb rebuilt clones from the public reads, retaining in-frame beta chains. When rows share a CDR3 protein, they turn into one entry using the most common DNA and genes. These V and J calls rely on TCRdb rather than the paper's analysis. The sample records around 40,000 distinct CDR3 sequences, roughly 11% of which are singletons. Clones ranked in the top ten supply 21% of the sample.

The CDR3 measures 15 amino acids from cysteine to phenylalanine. Only the CDR3 part of the read is kept: 45 bases, read in frame from the first base. Taken from the germline V gene (reference sequence), the CDR1 and CDR2 loops are DFQATT and SNEGSKA. Set within a cohort of healthcare workers in London, UK, this nested case-control study involved weekly PCR testing of nasopharyngeal swabs along with blood sampling. Healthcare workers were enrolled in the week of the UK lockdown, from 23 to 31 March 2020, and were followed every week for up to about 16 weeks. For this clonotype: Its antigen is not yet known. At one end the junction does not follow the germline gene, possibly because of a read error.

This sequence originates from an adult who was a healthcare worker with PCR-confirmed SARS-CoV-2 infection or an uninfected control (not recorded which). What was sequenced was whole blood. The rearrangement combines TRBV20-1 with TRBJ1-3; D gene: possibly TRBD1, on 5 matching bases. The CDR3 reads CSARDPQGSENTIYF. The nucleotide sequence reads as follows: TGCAGTGCTAGAGATCCCCAGGGCTCTGAAAACACCATATATTTT.